Presented here are 6 T cell receptor beta chains from one specimen sequenced in a study of cytomegalovirus exposure and HLA in healthy donors. The PCR ran on 60 Vbeta and 13 Jbeta primers. Repertoires were generated with immunoSEQ multiplex PCR, while TCRdb's copy carries only in-frame clones and drops some. Counted here are around 63,000 clones, more than 70% occurring once; the ten biggest clones make up 9.7%. Material: PBMCs. These receptors came from a man aged 40-49 years in good health and CMV-seronegative.

A few counts support this clone. This rearrangement joins TRBV5-1 to TRBJ2-7, with D perhaps matching TRBD2 (6 bases). Looked up from germline, CDR1 is SGHRS and CDR2 is YFSETQ. The V and J ends lost 0 bases and 3 bases respectively, with 13 bases between them. This CDR3 spans 15 amino acids. CDR3 amino acids: CASSLVWRGHYEQYF. The CDR3 region has the DNA TGCGCCAGCAGCTTGGTTTGGAGGGGCCACTACGAGCAGTACTTC.

The chain links TRBV5-1 to TRBJ2-5, with D tentatively TRBD2 (6 bases). The assigned J gene may be wrong: the sequence end matches TRBJ2-7 better. The CDR3 extends over 16 amino acids. Germline values: CDR1 SGHRS, CDR2 YFSETQ. The CDR3 spells CASSFGSEGSSYEQYF. CDR3 sequence (DNA): TGCGCCAGCAGCTTCGGGTCGGAGGGCAGCTCCTACGAGCAGTACTTC.

CDR3 nucleotides: TGTGCCAGCAGCTTAGGAGGGTCCCCAGATACGCAGTATTTT. It is translated as CASSLGGSPDTQYF. The rearrangement joins TRBV5-4 to TRBJ2-3; the D gene is possibly TRBD2 (6 bases). This CDR3 is 14 amino acids long. The ends were cut back, 2 bases at V and 4 bases at J, with 11 bases in the middle. Germline V CDR1 and CDR2: SGHNT, YYREEE (reference sequence). Complete variable domain (other parts from reference TRBV5-4 and TRBJ2-3): ETGVTQSPTHLIKTRGQQVTLRCSSQSGHNTVSWYQQALGQGPQFIFQYYREEENGRGNFPPRFSGLQFPNYSSELNVNALELDDSALYLCASSLGGSPDTQYFGPGTRLTVL.

This rearrangement joins TRBV28 to TRBJ1-1; 12 positions match TRBD1. Germline V gene lookup returns CDR1 MDHEN and CDR2 SYDVKM. The V and J ends lost 3 bases and 10 bases, in that order; junction bases with no gene match: 12. This CDR3 has 16 residues. CDR3 bases: TGTGCCAGCAGTTTGGGACAGGGGGCTCTTCTCCGGGGAGCTTTCTTT. Its translation: CASSLGQGALLRGAFF.

This clone was seen a handful of times. This rearrangement joins TRBV6-1 to TRBJ2-7, with 10 bases that match TRBD2. The ends lost 6 bases at V and 2 bases at J; junction bases unmatched: 7. CDR3 length: 15 residues. Germline V gene sequence: CDR1 MNHNS, CDR2 SASEGT. CDR3 DNA sequence: TGTGCCAGCAGGGGTCTTACTAGCGGGGCCTACGAGCAGTACTTC. Translation gives CASRGLTSGAYEQYF.

J is TRBJ1-1 and V is TRBV10-3; 8 bases align to TRBD1. CDR3 length: 14 amino acids. The junction had 5 bases not matched to a gene; V was cut back by 4 bases and J by 4 bases. CDR1 is ENHRY, CDR2 SYGVKD, per germline. This CDR3 is CAISGTGMATEAFF. CDR3 DNA sequence: TGTGCCATCAGTGGGACAGGGATGGCCACTGAAGCTTTCTTT.